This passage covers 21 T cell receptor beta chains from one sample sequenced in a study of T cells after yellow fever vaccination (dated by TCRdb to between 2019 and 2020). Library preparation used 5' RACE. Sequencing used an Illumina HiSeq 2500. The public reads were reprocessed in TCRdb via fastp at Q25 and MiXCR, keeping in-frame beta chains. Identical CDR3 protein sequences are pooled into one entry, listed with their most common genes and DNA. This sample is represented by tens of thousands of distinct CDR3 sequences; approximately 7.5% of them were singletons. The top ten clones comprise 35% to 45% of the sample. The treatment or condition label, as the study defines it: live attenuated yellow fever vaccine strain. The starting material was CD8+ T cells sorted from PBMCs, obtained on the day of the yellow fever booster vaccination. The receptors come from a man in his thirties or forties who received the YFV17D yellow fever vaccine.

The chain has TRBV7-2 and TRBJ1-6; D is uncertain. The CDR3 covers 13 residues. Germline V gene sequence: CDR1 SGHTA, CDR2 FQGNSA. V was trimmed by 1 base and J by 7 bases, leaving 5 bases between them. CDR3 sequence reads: CASSLVGNSPLHF. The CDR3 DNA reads TGTGCCAGCAGCTTAGTAGGGAATTCACCCCTCCACTTT.

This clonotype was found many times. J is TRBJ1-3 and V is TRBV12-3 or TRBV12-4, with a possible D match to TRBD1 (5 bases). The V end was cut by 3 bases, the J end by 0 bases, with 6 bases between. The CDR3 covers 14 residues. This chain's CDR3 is CASSFDSSGNTIYF. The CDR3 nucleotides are TGTGCCAGCAGTTTTGACAGCTCTGGAAACACCATATATTTT.

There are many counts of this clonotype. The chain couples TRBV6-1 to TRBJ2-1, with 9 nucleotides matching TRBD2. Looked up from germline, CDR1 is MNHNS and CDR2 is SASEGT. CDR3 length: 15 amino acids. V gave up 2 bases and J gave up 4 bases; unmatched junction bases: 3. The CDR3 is CASSELTSGYNEQFF. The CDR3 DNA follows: TGTGCCAGCAGTGAATTGACTAGCGGTTACAATGAGCAGTTCTTC.

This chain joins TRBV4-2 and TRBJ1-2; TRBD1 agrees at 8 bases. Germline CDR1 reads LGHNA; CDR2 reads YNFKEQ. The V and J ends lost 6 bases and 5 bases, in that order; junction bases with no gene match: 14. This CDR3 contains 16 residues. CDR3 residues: CASRPEIGQGDYGYTF. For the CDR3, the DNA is TGTGCCAGCAGGCCCGAAATCGGACAGGGTGATTATGGCTACACCTTC.

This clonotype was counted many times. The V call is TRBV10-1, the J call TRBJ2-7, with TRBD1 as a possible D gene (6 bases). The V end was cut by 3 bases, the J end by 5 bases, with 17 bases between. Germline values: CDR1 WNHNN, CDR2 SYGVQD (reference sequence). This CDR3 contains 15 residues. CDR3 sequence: CASSETPDRPHEQYF. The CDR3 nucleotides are TGCGCCAGCAGTGAAACTCCCGACAGGCCCCACGAGCAGTACTTC.

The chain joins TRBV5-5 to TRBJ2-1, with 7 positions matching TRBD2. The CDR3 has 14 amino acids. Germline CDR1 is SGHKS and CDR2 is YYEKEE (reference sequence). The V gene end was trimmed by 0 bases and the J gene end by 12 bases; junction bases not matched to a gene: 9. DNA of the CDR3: TGTGCCAGCAGCTTGGAAAGGGGCGGGAGAAGGCAGTTCTTC. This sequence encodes CASSLERGGRRQFF.

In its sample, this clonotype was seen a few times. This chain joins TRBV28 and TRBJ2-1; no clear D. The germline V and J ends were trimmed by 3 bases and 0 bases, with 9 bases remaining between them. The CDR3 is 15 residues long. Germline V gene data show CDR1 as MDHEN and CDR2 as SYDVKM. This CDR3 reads CASSFTTSSYNEQFF. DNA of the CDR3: TGTGCCAGCAGTTTTACCACGAGCTCCTACAATGAGCAGTTCTTC.

This CDR3 is CASSLAVAGLEKTQYF. The CDR3 nucleotides read TGTGCCAGCAGCTTAGCGGTAGCGGGACTGGAGAAGACCCAGTACTTC. J is TRBJ2-5 and V is TRBV7-6; 8 positions agree with TRBD2. The CDR3 totals 16 residues. Germline V gives CDR1 SGHVS, CDR2 FNYEAQ. The V gene end was trimmed by 0 bases and the J gene end by 6 bases; junction bases not matched to a gene: 9.

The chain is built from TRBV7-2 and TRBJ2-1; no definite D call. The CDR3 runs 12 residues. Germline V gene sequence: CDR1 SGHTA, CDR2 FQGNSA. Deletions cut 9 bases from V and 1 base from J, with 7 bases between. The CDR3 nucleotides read TGTGCCAGTCTGGGGTCCTACAATGAGCAGTTCTTC. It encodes CASLGSYNEQFF.

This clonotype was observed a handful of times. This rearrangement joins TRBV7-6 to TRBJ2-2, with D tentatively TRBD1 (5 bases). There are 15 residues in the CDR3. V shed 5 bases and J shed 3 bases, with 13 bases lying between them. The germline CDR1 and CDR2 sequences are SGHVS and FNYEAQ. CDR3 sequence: CASSQGRVDTGELFF. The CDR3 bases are TGTGCCAGCAGCCAGGGAAGGGTTGACACCGGGGAGCTGTTTTTT.

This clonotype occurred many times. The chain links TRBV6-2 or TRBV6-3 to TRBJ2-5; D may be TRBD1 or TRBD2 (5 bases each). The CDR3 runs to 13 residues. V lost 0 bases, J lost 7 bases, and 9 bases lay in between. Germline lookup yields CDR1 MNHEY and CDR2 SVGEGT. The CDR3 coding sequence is TGTGCCAGCAGTTACTCGAGGGGTCGGACCCAGTACTTC. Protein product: CASSYSRGRTQYF.

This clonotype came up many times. CDR3 sequence: CASSQSRLRETQYF. The CDR3 nucleotides are TGCGCCAGCAGTCAATCTAGGCTAAGAGAGACCCAGTACTTC. The V gene is TRBV23-1, the J gene TRBJ2-5; unclear D gene. TRBV23-1 is an ORF, with its function uncertain. The CDR3 is 14 residues long. V was pared by 0 bases and J by 4 bases, with 9 bases between.

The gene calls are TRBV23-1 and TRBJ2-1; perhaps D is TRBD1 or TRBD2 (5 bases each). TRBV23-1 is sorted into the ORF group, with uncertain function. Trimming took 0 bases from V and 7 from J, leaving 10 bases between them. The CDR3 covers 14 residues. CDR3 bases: TGCGCCAGCAGTCAATCGCAGGGCGGGAATGAGCAGTTCTTC. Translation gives CASSQSQGGNEQFF.

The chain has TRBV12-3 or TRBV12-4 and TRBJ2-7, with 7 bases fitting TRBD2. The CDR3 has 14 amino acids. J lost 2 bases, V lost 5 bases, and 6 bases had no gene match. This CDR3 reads CASSPSGRTYEQYF. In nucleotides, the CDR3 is TGTGCCAGCAGTCCTAGCGGACGAACCTACGAGCAGTACTTC.

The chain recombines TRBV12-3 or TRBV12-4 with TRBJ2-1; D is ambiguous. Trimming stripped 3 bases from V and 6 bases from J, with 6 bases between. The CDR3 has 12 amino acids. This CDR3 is CASSFKPNEQFF. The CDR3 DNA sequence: TGTGCCAGCAGTTTTAAACCCAATGAGCAGTTCTTC.

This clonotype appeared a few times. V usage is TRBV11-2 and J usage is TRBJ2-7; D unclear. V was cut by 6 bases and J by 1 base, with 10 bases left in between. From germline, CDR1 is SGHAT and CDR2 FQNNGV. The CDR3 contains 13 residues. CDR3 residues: CASRSFASYEQYF. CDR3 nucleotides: TGTGCCAGCAGAAGTTTCGCGTCCTACGAGCAGTACTTC. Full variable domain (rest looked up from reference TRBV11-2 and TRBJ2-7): EAGVAQSPRYKIIEKRQSVAFWCNPISGHATLYWYQQILGQGPKLLIQFQNNGVVDDSQLPKDRFSAERLKGVDSTLKIQPAKLEDSAVYLCASRSFASYEQYFGPGTRLTVT.

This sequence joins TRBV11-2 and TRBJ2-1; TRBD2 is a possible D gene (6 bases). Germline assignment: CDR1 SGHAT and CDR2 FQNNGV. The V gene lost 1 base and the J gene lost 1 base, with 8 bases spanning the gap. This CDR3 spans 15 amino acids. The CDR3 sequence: CASSLGRGSYNEQFF. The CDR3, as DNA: TGTGCCAGCAGCTTAGGACGGGGGTCCTACAATGAGCAGTTCTTC.

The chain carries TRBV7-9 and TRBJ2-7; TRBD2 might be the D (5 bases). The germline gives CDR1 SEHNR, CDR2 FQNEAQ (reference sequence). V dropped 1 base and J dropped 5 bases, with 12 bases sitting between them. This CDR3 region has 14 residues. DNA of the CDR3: TGTGCCAGCAGCTTAGATTCCGGAGGTGACGAGCAGTACTTC. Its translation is CASSLDSGGDEQYF. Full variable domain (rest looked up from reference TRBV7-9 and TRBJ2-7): DTGVSQNPRHKITKRGQNVTFRCDPISEHNRLYWYRQTLGQGPEFLTYFQNEAQLEKSRLLSDRFSAERPKGSFSTLEIQRTEQGDSAMYLCASSLDSGGDEQYFGPGTRLTVT.

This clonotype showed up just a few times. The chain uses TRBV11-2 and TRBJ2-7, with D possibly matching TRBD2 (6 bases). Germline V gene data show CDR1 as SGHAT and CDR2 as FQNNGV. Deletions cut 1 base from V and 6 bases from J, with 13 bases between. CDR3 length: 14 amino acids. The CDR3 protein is CASSLAGVEREQYF. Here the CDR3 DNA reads TGTGCCAGCAGCTTAGCGGGAGTGGAGCGCGAGCAGTACTTC. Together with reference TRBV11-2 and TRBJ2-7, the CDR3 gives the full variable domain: EAGVAQSPRYKIIEKRQSVAFWCNPISGHATLYWYQQILGQGPKLLIQFQNNGVVDDSQLPKDRFSAERLKGVDSTLKIQPAKLEDSAVYLCASSLAGVEREQYFGPGTRLTVT.

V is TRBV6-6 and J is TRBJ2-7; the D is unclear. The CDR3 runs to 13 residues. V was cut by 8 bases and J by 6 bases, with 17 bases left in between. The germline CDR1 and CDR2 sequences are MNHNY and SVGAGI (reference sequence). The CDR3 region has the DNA TGTGCCAGCGGGATTTCTCCCATGGGCGAGCAGTACTTC. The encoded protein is CASGISPMGEQYF.

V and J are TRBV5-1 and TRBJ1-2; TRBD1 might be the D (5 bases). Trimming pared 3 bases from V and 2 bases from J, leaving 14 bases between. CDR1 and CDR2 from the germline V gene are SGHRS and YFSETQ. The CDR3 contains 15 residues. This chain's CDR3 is CASSSITGGNYGYTF. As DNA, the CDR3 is TGCGCCAGCAGCTCCATTACAGGAGGGAACTATGGCTACACCTTC.